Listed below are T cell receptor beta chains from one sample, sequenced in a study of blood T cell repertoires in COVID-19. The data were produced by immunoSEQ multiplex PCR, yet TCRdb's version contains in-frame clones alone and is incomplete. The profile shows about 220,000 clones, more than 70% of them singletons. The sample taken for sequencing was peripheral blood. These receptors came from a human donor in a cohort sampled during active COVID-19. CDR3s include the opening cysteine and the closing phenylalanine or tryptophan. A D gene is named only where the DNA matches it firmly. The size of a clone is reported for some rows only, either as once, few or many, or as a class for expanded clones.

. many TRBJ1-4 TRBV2 TGTGCCAGCAGTGAGGCCAGGACTGGGAATGAAAAACTGTTTTTT CASSEARTGNEKLFF
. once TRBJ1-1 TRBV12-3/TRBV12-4 TGTGCCAGCAGCCGCCCCCCAGGGAAGGCTTTCTTT CASSRPPGKAFF
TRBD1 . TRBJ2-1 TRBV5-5 TGTGCCAGCAGCTTGATTAACAGGGGTGAGCAGTTCTTC CASSLINRGEQFF
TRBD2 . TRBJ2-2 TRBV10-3 TGTGCCATCAGTGGGACTAGCGGGGTCGCGAACACCGGGGAGCTGTTTTTT CAISGTSGVANTGELFF
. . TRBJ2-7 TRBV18 TGTGCCAGCTCACCTTCGGGACAAACTCTATACGAGCAGTACTTC CASSPSGQTLYEQYF
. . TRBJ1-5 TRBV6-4 TGTGCCAGCAAGCACCAGGAATATAGCAATCAGCCCCAGCATTTT CASKHQEYSNQPQHF
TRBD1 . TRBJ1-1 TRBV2 TGTGCCAGCAGACCGGACAGGTTACACACTGAAGCTTTCTTT CASRPDRLHTEAFF
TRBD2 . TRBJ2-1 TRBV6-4 TGTGCCAGCAGTGACGGGGCTAGCGGGAGAATTAGTGAGCAGTTCTTC CASSDGASGRISEQFF
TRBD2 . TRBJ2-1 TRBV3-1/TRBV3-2 TGTGCCAGCAGCACCCCCTTCGGGGAGGGATACAATGAGCAGTTCTTC CASSTPFGEGYNEQFF
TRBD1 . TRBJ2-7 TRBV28 TGTGCCAGCAGTTCCGACAGGGTTTCTTACGAGCAGTACTTC CASSSDRVSYEQYF
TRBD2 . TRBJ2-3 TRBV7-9 TGTGCCAGCAGCGTCGGACTAGCGGGAGATACGCAGTATTTT CASSVGLAGDTQYF
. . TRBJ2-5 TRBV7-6 TGTGCCAGCAGTTCCCTAGGGTACAGGTTAAGTGCAGAGACCCAGTACTTC CASSSLGYRLSAETQYF
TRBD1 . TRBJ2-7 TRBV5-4 TGTGCCAGCACCCCCTCAGGGACAGCCTCCTACGAGCAGTACTTC CASTPSGTASYEQYF
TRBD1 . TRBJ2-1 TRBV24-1 TGTGCCACCCGCCCCCAGGGGGATGGGGATGAGCAGTTCTTC CATRPQGDGDEQFF
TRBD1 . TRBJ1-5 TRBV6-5 TGTGCCAGCCACAGGGGACCCTTAAGCAATCAGCCCCAGCATTTT CASHRGPLSNQPQHF